This TCR beta chain came from a study of blood T cells in healthy people across ages. Study-level results: When set beside aged donors, long-lived donors presented more naive CD4+ cells and higher diversity.

The ends were cut back, 7 bases at V and 3 bases at J, with 12 bases in the middle. Germline CDR1 SGHRS, CDR2 YFSETQ. The CDR3 length is 13 residues. Then a second PCR, running about 7 to 11 cycles, was carried out with a sample-barcoded 5' primer and a J-beta primer mix. TCRdb reprocessed the 5' RACE reads with MiXCR, giving one entry per CDR3 protein. The data contain 800,000 or so distinct CDR3 sequences, about 25% of them singletons. Every participating donor contributed roughly 11 milliliters of peripheral blood through a draw. On this clonotype itself: Its specificity is unknown.

These data also featured in a second study, about T cells of mothers and their children. That study adds: The data showed no persistent microchimeric T cell clones.

This TCR derives from a boy aged 10-17 years in good health. Sample: blood. The genes are TRBV5-1 and TRBJ2-3; possibly TRBD1 or TRBD2 for D (5 bases each). The CDR3, as DNA: TGCGCCAGCGACCCGTGGGGGACAGATACGCAGTATTTT. Protein product: CASDPWGTDTQYF.